These T cell receptor beta chains were read from a single sample in a study of blood T cells in healthy people across ages. MiXCR, run by TCRdb on the 5' RACE reads, gives a single entry per CDR3 protein. The table has around 790,000 distinct CDR3 sequences, roughly 44% seen once. The sample was blood. The receptors were sampled from a man aged 60 to 75 in good health. CDR3s include the opening cysteine and the closing phenylalanine or tryptophan. The order of the fields is D gene, clone size, J gene, V gene, CDR3 protein, CDR3 DNA. D genes are given only for firm matches. Part of the rows lack a size; the others show once, few, many or a class for expanded clones.

.	.	TRBJ1-1	TRBV4-3	CASSQTAGFEAFF	TGCGCCAGCAGCCAGACCGCAGGATTTGAAGCTTTCTTT
TRBD1	once	TRBJ2-2	TRBV18	CASSQELPGQGSGELFF	TGTGCCAGCTCACAGGAACTACCGGGACAGGGGTCCGGGGAGCTGTTTTTT
.	few	TRBJ2-5	TRBV20-1	CSAPHAGRTQYF	TGCAGTGCTCCTCATGCTGGGAGGACCCAGTACTTC
.	.	TRBJ1-2	TRBV3-1	CASSPEGGNYGYTF	TGTGCCAGCAGCCCAGAGGGGGGAAACTATGGCTACACCTTC
.	few	TRBJ2-7	TRBV7-2	CASSPTLSGGEQYF	TGTGCCAGCAGCCCCACACTCTCCGGGGGCGAGCAGTACTTC
.	once	TRBJ2-2	TRBV7-2	CASSLESGGTGELFF	TGTGCCAGCAGCTTAGAAAGCGGAGGGACCGGGGAGCTGTTTTTT
TRBD1	.	TRBJ1-5	TRBV7-2	CASSPGQGAYQPQHF	TGTGCCAGCAGCCCCGGACAGGGGGCATATCAGCCCCAGCATTTT
.	.	TRBJ1-5	TRBV20-1	CSAREWGQSSNQPQHF	TGCAGTGCTAGAGAATGGGGCCAATCTAGCAATCAGCCCCAGCATTTT
.	.	TRBJ2-3	TRBV12-3/TRBV12-4	CASSLVRAAKRHTDTQYF	TGTGCCAGCAGTTTAGTTCGGGCGGCGAAGAGACACACAGATACGCAGTATTTT
.	few	TRBJ2-3	TRBV24-1	CATSSAGITDTQYF	TGTGCCACCAGTTCTGCGGGGATCACAGATACGCAGTATTTT
.	.	TRBJ2-7	TRBV27	CASSPGSRITYEQYF	TGTGCCAGCAGCCCCGGGAGCAGAATTACCTACGAGCAGTACTTC
TRBD2	.	TRBJ2-1	TRBV12-3/TRBV12-4	CASCWGRGVDNEQFF	TGTGCCAGCTGTTGGGGGCGGGGGGTTGACAATGAGCAGTTCTTC
.	few	TRBJ2-2	TRBV7-2	CASSLQISTGELFF	TGTGCCAGCAGCTTACAGATATCCACCGGGGAGCTGTTTTTT
.	.	TRBJ2-1	TRBV10-3	CAISVGTGGGNEQFF	TGTGCCATCAGTGTGGGGACAGGCGGGGGCAATGAGCAGTTCTTC
.	.	TRBJ2-7	TRBV12-3/TRBV12-4	CASSADGRRYEQYF	TGTGCCAGCTCCGCCGATGGGCGCCGATACGAGCAGTACTTC
.	.	TRBJ2-7	TRBV30	CAWIGSPYEQYF	TGTGCCTGGATTGGCAGCCCCTACGAGCAGTACTTC
TRBD1	.	TRBJ2-7	TRBV3-1	CASGTGDYEQYF	TGTGCCAGCGGGACAGGGGACTACGAGCAGTACTTC
.	.	TRBJ1-4	TRBV7-2	CASSLSPSSEKLFF	TGTGCCAGCAGCCTTAGCCCTTCCAGTGAAAAACTGTTTTTT
TRBD2	few	TRBJ2-5	TRBV20-1	CSAHTSGGLQETQYF	TGCAGTGCCCATACTAGCGGGGGATTACAAGAGACCCAGTACTTC
TRBD2	.	TRBJ2-7	TRBV13	CASSLVAGDHYEQYF	TGTGCCAGCAGCTTAGTGGCGGGGGACCACTACGAGCAGTACTTC
.	few	TRBJ2-7	TRBV6-5	CASSYRRSAYEQYF	TGTGCCAGCAGTTACCGTCGGTCCGCCTACGAGCAGTACTTC
TRBD1	.	TRBJ1-2	TRBV12-3/TRBV12-4	CASTQGAGYYGYTF	TGTGCCAGCACCCAGGGGGCAGGGTACTATGGCTACACCTTC
.	.	TRBJ2-1	TRBV7-2	CACSFLPGSLRGRANEQFF	TGTGCCTGCAGCTTTCTTCCCGGGAGTTTAAGGGGGAGGGCCAATGAGCAGTTCTTC
.	.	TRBJ2-1	TRBV6-5	CASSYSRNEQFF	TGTGCCAGCAGTTACTCGCGCAATGAGCAGTTCTTC
.	few	TRBJ2-7	TRBV6-6	CASCRDHFYEQYF	TGTGCCAGCTGCCGGGACCACTTCTACGAGCAGTACTTC
TRBD1	few	TRBJ1-2	TRBV29-1	CSVARQGSGGYTF	TGCAGCGTGGCTAGACAGGGGTCCGGTGGCTACACCTTC
.	few	TRBJ2-7	TRBV15	CATRMDSNSYEQYF	TGTGCCACCAGGATGGACAGTAACTCCTACGAGCAGTACTTC
.	many	TRBJ2-1	TRBV29-1	CSVEEWASRYNEQFF	TGCAGCGTTGAAGAGTGGGCTAGCAGATACAATGAGCAGTTCTTC
.	.	TRBJ2-7	TRBV30	CAWRQQGSEQYF	TGTGCCTGGAGACAACAGGGTAGCGAGCAGTACTTC
.	few	TRBJ2-5	TRBV20-1	CSATRQVTPETQYF	TGCAGTGCTACACGTCAGGTCACCCCAGAGACCCAGTACTTC
.	few	TRBJ2-7	TRBV7-2	CASSLTFNEQYF	TGTGCCAGCAGCTTGACCTTCAACGAGCAGTACTTC
.	once	TRBJ1-1	TRBV25-1	CASSEPGSMNTEAFF	TGTGCCAGCAGTGAGCCGGGGAGCATGAACACTGAAGCTTTCTTT
TRBD1	few	TRBJ1-6	TRBV30	CAWRDQGQGSSPLHF	TGTGCCTGGAGGGACCAAGGACAGGGAAGTTCACCCCTCCACTTT
.	.	TRBJ2-5	TRBV7-8	CASSSGHQETQYF	TGTGCCAGCAGCTCCGGGCACCAAGAGACCCAGTACTTC
.	.	TRBJ2-7	TRBV7-9	CASSLGHRSYEQYF	TGTGCCAGCAGCTTGGGACATCGCTCCTACGAGCAGTACTTC
.	.	TRBJ1-2	TRBV12-3/TRBV12-4	CASSTGTGRQYGYTF	TGTGCCAGCAGTACGGGCACTGGCAGGCAATATGGCTACACCTTC
TRBD2	few	TRBJ2-3	TRBV4-3	CASSPGVIASGATDTQYF	TGCGCCAGCAGCCCTGGTGTGATCGCTAGCGGGGCCACAGATACGCAGTATTTT
.	many	TRBJ2-1	TRBV2	CASSDRGAGAYNEQFF	TGTGCCAGCAGTGATAGAGGCGCGGGGGCTTACAATGAGCAGTTCTTC
.	.	TRBJ1-1	TRBV11-2	CASSLNFPGAPNTEAFF	TGTGCCAGCAGCTTAAACTTTCCGGGCGCCCCGAACACTGAAGCTTTCTTT
.	few	TRBJ1-1	TRBV5-6	CASSSGSTEAFF	TGTGCCAGCAGCTCAGGGAGCACTGAAGCTTTCTTT
.	.	TRBJ2-1	TRBV4-3	CASSQMSGVYNEQFF	TGCGCCAGCAGCCAAATGTCAGGGGTATACAATGAGCAGTTCTTC
TRBD1	.	TRBJ2-5	TRBV29-1	CSVGVTGGDEQYF	TGCAGCGTTGGGGTGACAGGGGGAGATGAGCAGTACTTC
TRBD1	few	TRBJ2-7	TRBV7-2	CASSYLKTGAEQYF	TGTGCCAGCAGCTACCTAAAAACAGGGGCCGAGCAGTACTTC
.	.	TRBJ1-1	TRBV30	CAHQGPEAFF	TGTGCCCATCAGGGTCCTGAAGCTTTCTTT
.	.	TRBJ2-7	TRBV11-1	CASSRRTGSEQYF	TGTGCCAGCAGCCGAAGAACCGGGAGTGAGCAGTACTTC
.	.	TRBJ2-7	TRBV11-2	CASSSGPDPSYEQYF	TGTGCCAGCAGCTCGGGGCCCGACCCATCCTACGAGCAGTACTTC
.	.	TRBJ2-4	TRBV6-2/TRBV6-3	CASRAQRQGGIQYF	TGTGCCAGCAGGGCCCAGCGGCAGGGCGGCATTCAGTACTTC
.	.	TRBJ1-1	TRBV27	CACSSNNFVNTEAFF	TGTGCCTGCAGTTCTAATAATTTCGTGAACACTGAAGCTTTCTTT
.	.	TRBJ1-1	TRBV7-9	CASSPIEVFF	TGTGCCAGCAGCCCAATTGAAGTTTTCTTT
.	many	TRBJ2-4	TRBV6-5	CASSYGTGIGLAKNIQYF	TGTGCCAGCAGTTACGGAACAGGGATTGGGTTAGCCAAAAACATTCAGTACTTC